The 32 T cell receptor beta chains below come from one sample, sequenced in a study of T cell responses to AZD1222 COVID-19 vaccine (dated by TCRdb to the early 2020s). To prepare the library, the immunoSEQ multiplex PCR assay was applied. The source is immuneACCESS, and TCRdb retained only in-frame sequences with V and J called. Part of the clones is not carried over; for the studies checked, unresolved V genes explain less than half of this, and the remainder is unexplained. In this sample the table shows tens of thousands of clones, roughly 90% of which occur a single time. The biggest ten clones account for more than 4.5% of the sample. The sample's time point label is to be understood as: about 28 days (+/-7) after the second vaccine dose. Sample: peripheral blood, taken 28 days after the second AZD1222 dose. These receptors all come from an adult who received the AZD1222 COVID-19 vaccine.

CDR3 bases: TGCGCCAGCAGCCGAGGGCCTCCTCAACCTTTTAATTCACCCCTCCACTTT. This sequence encodes CASSRGPPQPFNSPLHF. The chain has TRBV4-1 and TRBJ1-6; D unclear. This CDR3 region has 17 residues. The ends were cut back, 4 bases at V and 6 bases at J, with 19 bases in the middle. Germline V lookup: CDR1 MGHRA, CDR2 YSYEKL.

The chain links TRBV11-2 to TRBJ1-6; D unclear. Germline V CDR1 and CDR2: SGHAT, FQNNGV. Trimming shortened V by 3 bases and J by 14 bases, and 14 bases separated the two germline ends. CDR3 length equals 13 residues. CDR3 nucleotides: TGTGCCAGCAGCTTCGGACGGCGCGACACCCTCCACTTT. Translating gives CASSFGRRDTLHF. The full variable domain, in which reference TRBV11-2 and TRBJ1-6 provide the parts outside the CDR3, is EAGVAQSPRYKIIEKRQSVAFWCNPISGHATLYWYQQILGQGPKLLIQFQNNGVVDDSQLPKDRFSAERLKGVDSTLKIQPAKLEDSAVYLCASSFGRRDTLHFGNGTRLTVT.

The chain couples TRBV24-1 to TRBJ1-1, with D perhaps TRBD1 (5 bases). Germline CDR1 is KGHDR and CDR2 is SFDVKD. V was shortened by 2 bases and J by 4 bases, with 16 bases between the two germline ends. There are 16 residues in the CDR3. As DNA, the CDR3 is TGTGCCACCAGTGATTCGGCAGGGTGGGGCGGCACTGAAGCTTTCTTT. Its protein is CATSDSAGWGGTEAFF.

The chain is built from TRBV5-1 and TRBJ1-1, with D perhaps matching TRBD1 (5 bases). CDR1 is SGHRS, CDR2 YFSETQ, per germline. V was clipped by 4 bases and J by 11 bases, with 12 bases between them. CDR3 size: 11 residues. The CDR3: CASSGGVGAFF. The DNA for the CDR3 is TGCGCCAGCAGCGGAGGGGTGGGGGCTTTCTTT.

The rearrangement uses TRBV7-8 and TRBJ1-2, with a weak D call TRBD1 (6 bases). This CDR3 region has 15 residues. Trimming cost V 5 bases and J 6 bases, with 19 bases left between them. CDR1 is SGHVS and CDR2 is FQNEAQ in the germline V gene. The DNA of the CDR3 is TGTGCCAGCAGCGGCGGAGGGACATCGGGCCATGGCTACACCTTC. Protein sequence: CASSGGGTSGHGYTF.

The V and J genes are TRBV27 and TRBJ1-2, with D unresolved. V was pared by 5 bases and J by 4 bases, with 14 bases between. The germline gives CDR1 MNHEY, CDR2 SMNVEV (reference sequence). The CDR3 has 14 amino acids. The CDR3 spells CASSLGPVVYGYTF. Written as DNA, the CDR3 is TGTGCCAGCAGTCTCGGTCCTGTGGTCTATGGCTACACCTTC.

CDR3 sequence: CASSPLQGMNTEAFF. CDR3 bases: TGCGCCAGCAGCCCCTTGCAGGGTATGAACACTGAAGCTTTCTTT. This rearrangement joins TRBV5-1 to TRBJ1-1; D may be TRBD1 (5 bases). The CDR3 is made up of 15 amino acids. V lost 4 bases, J lost 0 bases, and 13 bases lay in between. Germline-derived CDR1 and CDR2 are SGHRS and YFSETQ.

The CDR3 coding sequence is TGCAGTGCTAGTCGCCGGGAGGCAGGGGCGCTGAGTGGCACTGAAGCTTTCTTT. It codes for CSASRREAGALSGTEAFF. V and J are TRBV20-1 and TRBJ1-1; tentatively, D is TRBD1 (6 bases). Germline CDR1 reads DFQATT; CDR2 reads SNEGSKA (reference sequence). The length of the CDR3 is 18 residues. Trimming removed 3 bases at V and 4 bases at J, with 27 bases between.

J is TRBJ2-1 and V is TRBV4-3; 14 positions agree with TRBD2. This CDR3 is 15 amino acids long. Germline V gene sequence: CDR1 LGHNA, CDR2 YSLEER. V gave up 4 bases and J gave up 5 bases; unmatched junction bases: 1. The CDR3 protein is CASSLGLAGDNEQFF. In DNA, the CDR3 is TGCGCCAGCAGCCTGGGACTAGCGGGAGACAATGAGCAGTTCTTC.

In this sample, this clone turned up once. CDR3 bases: TGTGCCATCTCCGGGACTAGAGTCGAGCAGTACTTC. It encodes CAISGTRVEQYF. The gene calls are TRBV6-5 and TRBJ2-7, with TRBD2 matching over 8 bases. Germline assignment: CDR1 MNHEY and CDR2 SVGAGI. Trimming removed 10 bases from V and 6 bases from J; junction bases left unmatched: 8. This CDR3 has 12 amino acids.

The rearrangement uses TRBV9 and TRBJ1-1, with D perhaps TRBD1 (6 bases). V lost 0 bases, J lost 4 bases, and 16 bases lay in between. CDR3 length: 16 amino acids. CDR1 and CDR2 from the germline V gene are SGDLS and YYNGEE. This CDR3 is CASSVGPGARGTEAFF. Written as DNA, the CDR3 is TGTGCCAGCAGCGTAGGACCGGGGGCGCGCGGCACTGAAGCTTTCTTT.

The chain has TRBV7-6 and TRBJ1-4; TRBD1 might be the D (6 bases). The CDR3 sequence is 16 residues long. Germline loops: CDR1 SGHVS, CDR2 FNYEAQ. V was cut by 5 bases and J by 3 bases, with 16 bases left in between. This CDR3 reads CASSQNGGRPNEKLFF. The CDR3 nucleotides are TGTGCCAGCAGCCAGAACGGGGGGCGACCTAATGAAAAACTGTTTTTT.

The genes are TRBV28 and TRBJ1-2; the D is unclear. Trimming stripped 1 base from V and 1 base from J, with 10 bases between. CDR1 is MDHEN, CDR2 SYDVKM, per germline. The CDR3 has 15 amino acids. CDR3 protein: CASSLSPTVNYGYTF. The CDR3 bases are TGTGCCAGCAGTTTATCCCCGACCGTTAACTATGGCTACACCTTC.

A single count supports this clone. The V call is TRBV28, the J call TRBJ1-3; possible D gene TRBD1, 6 bases. There are 16 residues in the CDR3. Germline V gene data show CDR1 as MDHEN and CDR2 as SYDVKM. Trimming took off 4 bases at V and 4 bases at J, with 17 bases between the two ends. As DNA, the CDR3 is TGTGCCAGCAGTTCCCCGCACAGGGCACTCGGAAACACCATATATTTT. Protein sequence: CASSSPHRALGNTIYF.

V is TRBV3-1 (or the pseudogene TRBV3-2) and J is TRBJ1-2; D might be TRBD1 (6 bases). This CDR3 is 16 amino acids long. The V gene lost 4 bases and the J gene lost 4 bases, with 19 bases spanning the gap. The germline CDR1 and CDR2 sequences are LGHDT and YNNKEL (reference sequence). The CDR3: CASSLYPPDSFYGYTF. The CDR3, as DNA: TGTGCCAGCAGCCTCTACCCCCCGGACAGTTTCTATGGCTACACCTTC.

The V call is TRBV6-1, the J call TRBJ2-7; 8 nucleotides line up with TRBD2. The V gene end was trimmed by 6 bases and the J gene end by 0 bases; junction bases not matched to a gene: 1. CDR1 is MNHNS, CDR2 SASEGT, per germline. The CDR3 runs 13 residues. For the CDR3, the DNA is TGTGCCAGCAGACTAGCGGACTCCTACGAGCAGTACTTC. Protein product: CASRLADSYEQYF.

V usage is TRBV13 and J usage is TRBJ1-2; TRBD1 matches 12 bases. The junction had 7 bases not matched to a gene; V was cut back by 1 base and J by 7 bases. The CDR3 spans 16 residues. Per germline, CDR1 PRHDT and CDR2 FYEKMQ (reference sequence). The CDR3 DNA is TGTGCCAGCAGCTTAGCCGGGACAGGGGGCGGCGGTGGCTACACCTTC. The encoded protein is CASSLAGTGGGGGYTF.

The chain is built from TRBV3-1 (or the pseudogene TRBV3-2) and TRBJ2-3, with 7 bases that match TRBD1. The CDR3 totals 15 residues. Germline CDR1 is LGHDT and CDR2 is YNNKEL (reference sequence). V shed 4 bases, J shed 4 bases, and the junction held 8 bases outside the gene matches. CDR3 region: CASSPRQGGSDTQYF. Here the CDR3 DNA reads TGTGCCAGCAGCCCCCGACAGGGTGGGTCAGATACGCAGTATTTT.

The rearrangement links TRBV6-4 to TRBJ2-1; 12 bases agree with TRBD1. CDR3 length equals 17 residues. V gave up 3 bases and J gave up 6 bases; unmatched junction bases: 9. Germline V gives CDR1 MRHNA, CDR2 SNTAGT. CDR3 amino acids: CASSDSFRDRGRNEQFF. CDR3 DNA: TGTGCCAGCAGTGATAGCTTTCGGGACAGGGGGCGCAATGAGCAGTTCTTC.

This chain links TRBV28 with TRBJ2-2; TRBD2 aligns across 7 bases. V shed 7 bases and J 6 bases; nucleotides not matched to a gene: 5. The CDR3 length is 13 residues. Looked up from germline, CDR1 is MDHEN and CDR2 is SYDVKM. CDR3 amino acids: CASTGRMAGELFF. The CDR3, as DNA: TGTGCCAGCACCGGGAGGATGGCCGGGGAGCTGTTTTTT.

The table lists this clone with a count of one. The gene calls are TRBV6-6 and TRBJ2-3, with TRBD2 matching 16 bases. Unmatched junction bases numbered 9, after V lost 6 bases and J lost 9 bases. Germline lookup yields CDR1 MNHNY and CDR2 SVGAGI (reference sequence). The CDR3 runs 16 residues. Here the CDR3 reads CASRNRGLAGGGTQYF. DNA for the CDR3: TGTGCCAGCAGAAACAGGGGACTAGCGGGAGGGGGAACGCAGTATTTT.

V is TRBV5-1 and J is TRBJ1-5; D perhaps matches TRBD1 (6 bases). From germline, CDR1 is SGHRS and CDR2 YFSETQ. V was cut by 4 bases and J by 3 bases, with 11 bases left in between. This CDR3 is 14 amino acids long. The CDR3 loop is CASSRTGLNQPQHF. The CDR3 coding sequence is TGCGCCAGCAGCAGAACAGGGCTCAATCAGCCCCAGCATTTT.

The CDR3: CATSRGGTMNTEAFF. In DNA, the CDR3 is TGTGCCACCAGCAGAGGGGGGACCATGAACACTGAAGCTTTCTTT. The chain recombines TRBV15 with TRBJ1-1, with a weak D call TRBD1 (5 bases). The V end was cut by 1 base, the J end by 0 bases, with 9 bases between. CDR3 length equals 15 residues. Germline lookup yields CDR1 LNHNV and CDR2 YYDKDF (reference sequence).

This chain links TRBV18 with TRBJ1-5; 8 bases map to TRBD1. This CDR3 comprises 15 residues. J was trimmed by 0 bases and V by 2 bases; bases with no gene match: 0. CDR1 is KGHSH, CDR2 LQKENI, per germline. CDR3 in amino acids: CASSPGQGSNQPQHF. The CDR3 bases are TGTGCCAGCTCACCAGGACAGGGTAGCAATCAGCCCCAGCATTTT.

This chain links TRBV7-8 with TRBJ2-1; 7 positions agree with TRBD1. The CDR3 has 15 residues. V lost 1 base, J lost 7 bases, and 7 bases stayed unmatched. CDR1 and CDR2 from the germline V gene are SGHVS and FQNEAQ. Here the CDR3 reads CASSLVGTETNEQFF. The CDR3 nucleotides read TGTGCCAGCAGCTTAGTAGGGACAGAAACTAATGAGCAGTTCTTC.

This chain connects TRBV13 to TRBJ1-3; D may be TRBD1 (5 bases). The CDR3 has 14 amino acids. CDR1 and CDR2 from the germline V gene are PRHDT and FYEKMQ (reference sequence). V lost 3 bases, J lost 4 bases, and 10 bases lay in between. The CDR3 here is CASSFGDSGNTIYF. CDR3 coding DNA: TGTGCCAGCAGCTTTGGTGACAGCGGAAACACCATATATTTT. The variable domain in full, completed from reference TRBV13 and TRBJ1-3, reads AAGVIQSPRHLIKEKRETATLKCYPIPRHDTVYWYQQGPGQDPQFLISFYEKMQSDKGSIPDRFSAQQFSDYHSELNMSSLELGDSALYFCASSFGDSGNTIYFGEGSWLTVV.

The chain is built from TRBV3-1 (or the pseudogene TRBV3-2) and TRBJ2-5; D might be TRBD2 (5 bases). The CDR3 sequence is 14 residues long. The germline gives CDR1 LGHDT, CDR2 YNNKEL (reference sequence). Deletions cut 4 bases from V and 7 bases from J, with 16 bases between. Written as DNA, the CDR3 is TGTGCCAGCAGCCCTCCTAACCGAGAGGGGACCCAGTACTTC. Protein sequence: CASSPPNREGTQYF.

The genes are TRBV30 and TRBJ2-7; D remains unclear. Deletions cut 0 bases from V and 3 bases from J, with 3 bases between. The CDR3 spans 11 residues. CDR1 and CDR2 (germline): GTSNPN, SVGIG (reference sequence). CDR3 residues: CAWSVRYEQYF. The DNA for the CDR3 is TGTGCCTGGAGTGTACGCTACGAGCAGTACTTC.

V is TRBV4-1 and J is TRBJ2-7; 11 bases line up with TRBD2. J gave up 4 bases and V 3 bases, and 8 bases lay outside the gene matches. Germline V lookup: CDR1 MGHRA, CDR2 YSYEKL. The length of the CDR3 is 16 residues. CDR3 amino acids: CASSHVSGTSGYEQYF. DNA of the CDR3: TGCGCCAGCAGCCACGTTTCGGGGACTAGCGGTTACGAGCAGTACTTC.

V gene TRBV18 combines with J gene TRBJ2-7; D is uncertain. Germline V gene data show CDR1 as KGHSH and CDR2 as LQKENI. The V gene lost 5 bases and the J gene lost 3 bases, with 5 bases spanning the gap. The CDR3 is 11 amino acids. The CDR3: CASSSNYEQYF. CDR3 sequence (DNA): TGTGCCAGCTCAAGTAACTACGAGCAGTACTTC.

The chain links TRBV6-2 or TRBV6-3 to TRBJ1-3; the match to TRBD1 covers 7 bases. This CDR3 has 17 amino acids. CDR1 and CDR2 (germline): MNHEY, SVGEGT. The trim removed 6 bases at V and 2 bases at J, leaving 13 bases unmatched. CDR3 sequence reads: CASSPSTGRGPGNTIYF. CDR3 bases: TGTGCCAGCAGCCCTTCGACAGGGCGAGGACCTGGAAACACCATATATTTT.

The CDR3, as DNA: TGTGCCAGCAGCCAAGGATACAACAGCTATGGCTACACCTTC. This sequence encodes CASSQGYNSYGYTF. The V call is TRBV3-1 (or the pseudogene TRBV3-2), the J call TRBJ1-2, with unresolved D. Germline values: CDR1 LGHDT, CDR2 YNNKEL (reference sequence). The CDR3 spans 14 residues. Trimming pared 1 base from V and 4 bases from J, leaving 10 bases between.